The 10 T cell receptor beta chains below all came from one sample that was sequenced in a study of radiotherapy plus CTLA-4 blockade in lung cancer. The repertoire was sequenced with immunoSEQ multiplex PCR; TCRdb's copy has only in-frame clones and lacks some. Here the sample spans tens of thousands of clones, approximately 76% being singletons. The sequenced sample was peripheral blood, obtained from a patient treated with radiotherapy plus ipilimumab. These receptors all come from a human donor with non-small cell lung cancer whose response to radiotherapy plus ipilimumab could not be evaluated. Some clones in this sample may be carry-over from other donors' samples.

The chain employs TRBV5-1 and TRBJ2-3; D is perhaps TRBD1 (7 bases). The germline CDR1 and CDR2 sequences are SGHRS and YFSETQ. The V end lost 5 bases, the J end lost 4 bases, and 14 bases lay between the germline ends. This CDR3 has 14 amino acids. DNA of the CDR3: TGCGCCAGCAGTCAGGAGGGGGCCCCAGATACGCAGTATTTT. It codes for CASSQEGAPDTQYF.

The chain joins TRBV2 to TRBJ1-5; D unresolved. The V end lost 6 bases, the J end lost 3 bases, and 6 bases lay between the germline ends. Germline-derived CDR1 and CDR2 are SNHLY and FYNNEI. The CDR3 is made up of 12 amino acids. The chain's CDR3 is CASSADNQPQHF. The CDR3 DNA sequence: TGTGCCAGCAGCGCAGACAATCAGCCCCAGCATTTT. The full variable domain, with the rest looked up from reference TRBV2 and TRBJ1-5, is EPEVTQTPSHQVTQMGQEVILRCVPISNHLYFYWYRQILGQKVEFLVSFYNNEISEKSEIFDDQFSVERPDGSNFTLKIRSTKLEDSAMYFCASSADNQPQHFGDGTRLSIL.

By share, this clone ranks as medium-sized. This sequence joins TRBV28 and TRBJ1-2; 8 bases fit TRBD1. CDR1 and CDR2 from the germline V gene are MDHEN and SYDVKM. The V segment lost 7 bases and the J segment 6 bases; nucleotides outside the gene matches: 10. The CDR3 has 14 amino acids. DNA of the CDR3: TGTGCCAGCATTAACCAGGGGGCGCGGAATGGCTACACCTTC. It codes for CASINQGARNGYTF.

The CDR3 loop is CASSQVWSGNTEAFF. The CDR3 DNA sequence: TGCGCCAGCAGCCAAGTCTGGTCGGGGAACACTGAAGCTTTCTTT. The chain combines TRBV4-3 with TRBJ1-1, with unresolved D. V was cut by 1 base and J by 1 base, with 10 bases left in between. The CDR3 extends over 15 amino acids. Germline V CDR1 and CDR2: LGHNA, YSLEER.

This rearrangement joins TRBV6-5 to TRBJ2-7, with TRBD1 matching over 9 bases. Germline assignment: CDR1 MNHEY and CDR2 SVGAGI. This CDR3 is built from 15 residues. The V segment lost 7 bases and the J segment 2 bases; nucleotides outside the gene matches: 9. The CDR3 sequence: CASTHRGPFTYEQYF. The CDR3 nucleotides are TGTGCCAGCACCCACAGGGGGCCCTTCACCTACGAGCAGTACTTC.

J is TRBJ1-6 and V is TRBV18; a weak D match, TRBD1 (6 bases). Germline V gene data show CDR1 as KGHSH and CDR2 as LQKENI. V was clipped by 6 bases and J by 7 bases, with 16 bases between them. The CDR3 consists of 15 residues. The CDR3 sequence is CASSRDTRGNSPLHF. The CDR3 DNA follows: TGTGCCAGCTCTCGGGACACCCGAGGGAATTCACCCCTCCACTTT.

The V and J genes are TRBV5-5 and TRBJ2-7; TRBD1 matches 9 bases. The CDR3 spans 15 residues. V trimming: 4 bases; J trimming: 5 bases; junction bases outside the gene matches: 10. CDR1 is SGHKS and CDR2 is YYEKEE in the germline V gene (reference sequence). CDR3 region: CASSPVPDRGNEQYF. CDR3 bases: TGTGCCAGCAGCCCAGTCCCGGACAGGGGCAACGAGCAGTACTTC.

Only a few counts were recorded for this clone. This chain joins TRBV7-2 and TRBJ2-3; 12 nucleotides align to TRBD2. CDR3 size: 16 residues. The J segment lost 5 bases and the V segment lost 2 bases, leaving 5 bases of the junction unmatched. Germline CDR1 reads SGHTA; CDR2 reads FQGNSA. CDR3 amino acids: CASSLSLAGGQDTQYF. In DNA, the CDR3 is TGTGCCAGCAGCTTATCCCTAGCGGGGGGGCAAGATACGCAGTATTTT.

The chain combines TRBV6-1 with TRBJ2-5, with 8 positions matching TRBD1. The germline V gene encodes CDR1 MNHNS and CDR2 SASEGT. V shed 4 bases, J shed 5 bases, and the junction held 3 bases outside the gene matches. CDR3 length: 13 amino acids. CDR3 region: CASSGTGWETQYF. The DNA for the CDR3 is TGTGCCAGCAGTGGGACAGGGTGGGAGACCCAGTACTTC.

The DNA for the CDR3 is TGTGCCAGCAGTATACATAAACAGGTTAACTATGGCTACACCTTC. Translated: CASSIHKQVNYGYTF. The chain has TRBV27 and TRBJ1-2, with D tentatively TRBD1 (5 bases). The germline V and J ends were trimmed by 5 bases and 1 base, with 14 bases remaining between them. Germline V gene lookup returns CDR1 MNHEY and CDR2 SMNVEV (reference sequence). CDR3 size: 15 residues.